This T cell receptor (beta chain) was found in a study of molecular identifiers for immune sequencing clone quantification. TCRdb used MiXCR to reprocess the PCR reads, holding one entry per CDR3 protein. The repertoire has over 550,000 distinct CDR3 sequences, around 25% of them found once; the top ten carry roughly 0.83%. Based on a CD8+CD4-CCR7+CD45RA+ profile, naive CD8 T cells were sorted. This clonotype was detected only a few times. As yet, its antigen is unknown. Study conclusions and caveats: Identical TCR molecules sharing a barcode could underestimate highly expanded clone sizes.

Sample: naive CD8+ T cells from blood, with Jurkat cell RNA spiked in. Subset: FACS-sorted CD8+CD4-CCR7+CD45RA+ naive T cells. The clonotype comes from a human donor in good health. Some libraries in this study had Jurkat cell RNA spiked in.

The CDR3 loop reads CSARHKGDRVEETQYF. Written as DNA, the CDR3 is TGCAGTGCTAGACACAAAGGGGACAGGGTGGAAGAGACCCAGTACTTC. This chain joins TRBV20-1 and TRBJ2-5, with 9 bases that match TRBD1. The J segment lost 3 bases and the V segment lost 2 bases, leaving 10 bases of the junction unmatched. Germline CDR1 and CDR2: DFQATT and SNEGSKA (reference sequence). The CDR3 sequence is 16 residues long.